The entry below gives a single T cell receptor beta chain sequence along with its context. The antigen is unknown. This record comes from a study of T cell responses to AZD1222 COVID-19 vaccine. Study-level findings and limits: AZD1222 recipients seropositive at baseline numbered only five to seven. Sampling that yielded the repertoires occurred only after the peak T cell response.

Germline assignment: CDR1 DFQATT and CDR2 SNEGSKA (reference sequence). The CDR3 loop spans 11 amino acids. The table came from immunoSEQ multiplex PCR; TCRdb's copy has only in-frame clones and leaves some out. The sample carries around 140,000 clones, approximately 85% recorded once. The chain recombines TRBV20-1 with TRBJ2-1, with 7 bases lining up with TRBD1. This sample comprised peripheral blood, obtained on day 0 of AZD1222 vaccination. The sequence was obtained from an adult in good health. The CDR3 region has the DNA TGCAGCGGAGACAGGGCCAGGGAGCAGTTCTTC. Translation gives CSGDRAREQFF.